This T cell receptor (beta chain) stems from a study of cytomegalovirus exposure and HLA in healthy donors. Trimming took 0 bases from V and 3 from J; bases not matched to a gene: 4. CDR3 length: 15 residues. Per the germline V gene, CDR1 is SGDLS and CDR2 is YYNGEE. Clones were sequenced by immunoSEQ multiplex PCR, and TCRdb holds only the in-frame ones, with some missing. The sample shows approximately 180,000 clones, about 84% of them seen only once. This TCR was recovered from a woman aged 18-29 years in good health and CMV-seronegative. The sequenced sample was PBMCs. The chain couples TRBV9 to TRBJ2-5; TRBD2 agrees at 8 bases. The CDR3 loop reads CASSVGLALKETQYF. The CDR3 nucleotides read TGTGCCAGCAGCGTAGGACTAGCGCTAAAAGAGACCCAGTACTTC.